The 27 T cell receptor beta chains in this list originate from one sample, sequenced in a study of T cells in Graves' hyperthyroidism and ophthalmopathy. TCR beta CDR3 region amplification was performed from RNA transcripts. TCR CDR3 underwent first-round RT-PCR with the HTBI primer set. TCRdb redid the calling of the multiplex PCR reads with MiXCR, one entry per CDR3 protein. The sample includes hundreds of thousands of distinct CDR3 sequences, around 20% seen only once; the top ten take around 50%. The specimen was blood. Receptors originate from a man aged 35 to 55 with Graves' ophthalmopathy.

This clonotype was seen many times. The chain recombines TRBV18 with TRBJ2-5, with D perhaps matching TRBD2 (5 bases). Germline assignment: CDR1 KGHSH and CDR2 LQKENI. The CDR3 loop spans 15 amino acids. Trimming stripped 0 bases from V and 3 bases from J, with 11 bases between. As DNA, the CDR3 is TGTGCCAGCTCACCACCCGAGGGCAGTAAAGAGACCCAGTACTTC. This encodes CASSPPEGSKETQYF.

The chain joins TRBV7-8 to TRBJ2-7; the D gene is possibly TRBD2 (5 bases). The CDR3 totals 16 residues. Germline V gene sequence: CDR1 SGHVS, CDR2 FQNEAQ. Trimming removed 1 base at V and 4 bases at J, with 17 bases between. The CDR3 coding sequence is TGTGCCAGCAGCTTAGAATGGGAGTCCGGGATTTACGAGCAGTACTTC. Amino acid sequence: CASSLEWESGIYEQYF.

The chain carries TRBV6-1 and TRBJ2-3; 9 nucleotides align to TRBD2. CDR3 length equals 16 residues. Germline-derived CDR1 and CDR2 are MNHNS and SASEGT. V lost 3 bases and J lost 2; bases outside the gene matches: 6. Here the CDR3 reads CASSDMRGGFTDTQYF. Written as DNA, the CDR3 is TGTGCCAGCAGTGATATGCGGGGGGGCTTCACAGATACGCAGTATTTT.

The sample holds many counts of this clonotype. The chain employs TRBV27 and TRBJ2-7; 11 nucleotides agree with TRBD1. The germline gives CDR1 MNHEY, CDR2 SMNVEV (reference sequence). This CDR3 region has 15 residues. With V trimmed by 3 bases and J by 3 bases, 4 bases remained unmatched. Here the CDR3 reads CASSFGTGGIYEQYF. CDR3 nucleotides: TGTGCCAGCAGTTTCGGGACAGGGGGAATCTACGAGCAGTACTTC.

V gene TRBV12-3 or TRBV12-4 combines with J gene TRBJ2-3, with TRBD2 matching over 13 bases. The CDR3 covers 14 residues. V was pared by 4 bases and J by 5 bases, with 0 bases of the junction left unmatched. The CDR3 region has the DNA TGTGCCAGCAGTTGGACTAGCGGGAGAGATACGCAGTATTTT. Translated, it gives CASSWTSGRDTQYF.

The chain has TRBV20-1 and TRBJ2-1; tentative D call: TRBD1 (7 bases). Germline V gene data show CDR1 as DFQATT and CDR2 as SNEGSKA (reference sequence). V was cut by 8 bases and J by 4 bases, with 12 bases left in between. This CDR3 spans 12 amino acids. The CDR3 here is CSLRGEYNEQFF. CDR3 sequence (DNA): TGCAGTCTCAGGGGGGAATACAATGAGCAGTTCTTC.

In nucleotides, the CDR3 is TGCGCCAGCAGGTATGGGGATGGCTACGAGCAGTACTTC. Encoded protein: CASRYGDGYEQYF. This chain connects TRBV5-1 to TRBJ2-7; D is ambiguous. The V end lost 5 bases, the J end lost 3 bases, and 12 bases lay between the germline ends. Germline V gives CDR1 SGHRS, CDR2 YFSETQ. The CDR3 consists of 13 residues.

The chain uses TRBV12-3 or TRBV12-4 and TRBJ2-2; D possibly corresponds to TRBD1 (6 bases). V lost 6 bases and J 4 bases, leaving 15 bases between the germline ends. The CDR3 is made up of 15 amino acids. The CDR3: CASSPTGALTGELFF. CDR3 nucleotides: TGTGCCAGCAGCCCGACAGGCGCTCTCACCGGGGAGCTGTTTTTT.

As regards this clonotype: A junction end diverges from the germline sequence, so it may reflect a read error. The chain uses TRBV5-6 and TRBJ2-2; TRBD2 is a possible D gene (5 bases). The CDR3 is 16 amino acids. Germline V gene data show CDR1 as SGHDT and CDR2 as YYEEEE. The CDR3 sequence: CASSLYRNRDTGELLF. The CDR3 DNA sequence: TGTGCCAGCAGCTTGTATAGGAACAGAGACACCGGGGAGCTGCTTTTT.

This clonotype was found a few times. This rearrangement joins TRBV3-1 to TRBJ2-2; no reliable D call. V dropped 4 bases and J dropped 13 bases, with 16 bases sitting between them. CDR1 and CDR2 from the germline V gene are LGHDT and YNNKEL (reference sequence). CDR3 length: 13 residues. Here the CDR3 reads CASSPGPGQGLFF. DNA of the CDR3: TGTGCCAGCAGCCCCGGGCCCGGGCAAGGGCTGTTTTTT.

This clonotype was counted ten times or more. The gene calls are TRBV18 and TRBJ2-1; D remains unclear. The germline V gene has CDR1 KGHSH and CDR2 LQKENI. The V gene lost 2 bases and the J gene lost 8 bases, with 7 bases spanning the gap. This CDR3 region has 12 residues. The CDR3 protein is CASSPVRDEQFF. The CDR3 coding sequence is TGTGCCAGCTCACCAGTAAGGGATGAGCAGTTCTTC.

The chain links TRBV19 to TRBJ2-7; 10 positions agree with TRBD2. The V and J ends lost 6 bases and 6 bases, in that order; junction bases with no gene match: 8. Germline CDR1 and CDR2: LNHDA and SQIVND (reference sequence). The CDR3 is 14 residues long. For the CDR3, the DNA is TGTGCCAGTAGGACTAGCGGGTCCCCCGGCGAGCAGTACTTC. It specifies CASRTSGSPGEQYF.

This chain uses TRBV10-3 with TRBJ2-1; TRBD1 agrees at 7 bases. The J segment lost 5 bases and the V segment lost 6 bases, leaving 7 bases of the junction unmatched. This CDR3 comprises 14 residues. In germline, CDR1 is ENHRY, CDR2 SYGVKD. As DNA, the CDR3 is TGTGCCATCAGATCACAGCAGGGGGACAATGAGCAGTTCTTC. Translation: CAIRSQQGDNEQFF.

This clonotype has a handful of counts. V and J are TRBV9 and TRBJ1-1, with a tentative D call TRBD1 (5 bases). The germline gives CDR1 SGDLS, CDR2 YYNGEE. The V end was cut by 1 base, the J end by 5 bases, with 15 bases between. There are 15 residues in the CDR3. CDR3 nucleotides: TGTGCCAGCAGCGTATTATCCGCGACAGAAACTGAAGCTTTCTTT. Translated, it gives CASSVLSATETEAFF.

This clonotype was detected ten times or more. The CDR3 is CASSQAPSTSGNTIYF. The CDR3 nucleotides read TGTGCCAGCAGCCAAGCCCCCAGCACCTCTGGAAACACCATATATTTT. The chain uses TRBV3-1 and TRBJ1-3; D uncertain. The CDR3 consists of 16 residues. V was clipped by 1 base and J by 0 bases, with 10 bases between them. The germline gives CDR1 LGHDT, CDR2 YNNKEL (reference sequence).

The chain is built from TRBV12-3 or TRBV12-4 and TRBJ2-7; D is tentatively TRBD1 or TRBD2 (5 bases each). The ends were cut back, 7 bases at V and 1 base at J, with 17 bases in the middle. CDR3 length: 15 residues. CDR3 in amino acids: CASNYAGAGSYEQYF. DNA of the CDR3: TGTGCCAGCAACTACGCCGGGGCAGGGTCCTACGAGCAGTACTTC.

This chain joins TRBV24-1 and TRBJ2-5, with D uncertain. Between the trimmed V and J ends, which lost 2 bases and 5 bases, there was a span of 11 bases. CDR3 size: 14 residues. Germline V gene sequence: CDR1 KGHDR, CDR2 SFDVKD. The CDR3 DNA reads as TGTGCCACCAGTGATTCGGTCCGGGCTGAGACCCAGTACTTC. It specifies CATSDSVRAETQYF.

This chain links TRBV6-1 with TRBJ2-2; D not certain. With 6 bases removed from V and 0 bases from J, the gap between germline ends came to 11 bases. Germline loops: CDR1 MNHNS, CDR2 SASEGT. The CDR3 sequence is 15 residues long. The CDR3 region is CASSLLSANTGELFF. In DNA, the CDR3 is TGTGCCAGCAGCCTTCTTTCCGCGAACACCGGGGAGCTGTTTTTT.

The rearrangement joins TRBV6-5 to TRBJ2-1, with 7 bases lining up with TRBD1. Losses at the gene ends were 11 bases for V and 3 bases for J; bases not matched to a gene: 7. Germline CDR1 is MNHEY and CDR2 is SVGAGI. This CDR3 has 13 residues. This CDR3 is CAARDSVYNEQFF. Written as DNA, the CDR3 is TGTGCCGCCCGGGACAGCGTCTACAATGAGCAGTTCTTC.

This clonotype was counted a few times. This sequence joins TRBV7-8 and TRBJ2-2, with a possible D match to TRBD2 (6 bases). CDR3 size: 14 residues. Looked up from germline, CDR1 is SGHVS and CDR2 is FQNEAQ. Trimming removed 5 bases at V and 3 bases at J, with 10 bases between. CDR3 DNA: TGTGCCAGCAGCCCGGGGGTCGACACCGGGGAGCTGTTTTTT. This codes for CASSPGVDTGELFF.

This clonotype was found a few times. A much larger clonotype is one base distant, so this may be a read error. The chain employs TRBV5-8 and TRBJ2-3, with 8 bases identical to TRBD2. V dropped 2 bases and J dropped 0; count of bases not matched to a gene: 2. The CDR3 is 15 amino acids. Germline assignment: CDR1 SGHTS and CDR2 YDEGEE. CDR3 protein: CASSFTSGSTDTQYF. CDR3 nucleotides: TGTGCCAGCAGCTTTACTAGCGGTAGCACAGATACGCAGTATTTT.

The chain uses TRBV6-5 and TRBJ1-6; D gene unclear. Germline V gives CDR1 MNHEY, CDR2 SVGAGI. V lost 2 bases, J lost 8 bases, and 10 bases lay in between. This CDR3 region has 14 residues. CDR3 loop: CASSYSGLHSPLHF. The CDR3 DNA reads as TGTGCCAGCAGTTACAGTGGACTTCATTCACCCCTCCACTTT.

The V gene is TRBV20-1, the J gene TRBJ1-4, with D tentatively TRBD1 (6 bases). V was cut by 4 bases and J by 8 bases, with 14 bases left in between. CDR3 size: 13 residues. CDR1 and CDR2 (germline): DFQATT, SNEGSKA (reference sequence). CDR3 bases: TGCAGTGCTAAACAGGGATTTGGAGAAAAACTGTTTTTT. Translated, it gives CSAKQGFGEKLFF.

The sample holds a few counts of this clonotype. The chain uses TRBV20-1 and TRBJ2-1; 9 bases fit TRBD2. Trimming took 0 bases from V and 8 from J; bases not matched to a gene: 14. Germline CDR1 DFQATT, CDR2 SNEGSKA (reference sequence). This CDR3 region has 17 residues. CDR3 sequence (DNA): TGCAGTGCTAGAGATACCCAAGGTAGCGGGAGTGCCGATGAGCAGTTCTTC. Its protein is CSARDTQGSGSADEQFF.

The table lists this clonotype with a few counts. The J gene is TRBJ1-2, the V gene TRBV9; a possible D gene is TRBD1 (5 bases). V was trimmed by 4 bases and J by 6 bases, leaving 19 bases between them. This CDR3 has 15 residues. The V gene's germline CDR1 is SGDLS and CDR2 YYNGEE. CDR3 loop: CASSRTAGRQDGYTF. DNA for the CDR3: TGTGCCAGCAGCCGTACAGCAGGGCGGCAGGATGGCTACACCTTC.

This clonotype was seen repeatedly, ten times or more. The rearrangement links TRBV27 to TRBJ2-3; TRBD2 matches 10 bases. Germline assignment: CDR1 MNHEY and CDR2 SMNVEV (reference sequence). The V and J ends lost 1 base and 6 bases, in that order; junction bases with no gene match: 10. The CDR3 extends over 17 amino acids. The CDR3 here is CASSLWASGSELDTQYF. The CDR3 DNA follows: TGTGCCAGCAGTTTATGGGCTAGCGGGAGTGAGTTGGATACGCAGTATTTT.

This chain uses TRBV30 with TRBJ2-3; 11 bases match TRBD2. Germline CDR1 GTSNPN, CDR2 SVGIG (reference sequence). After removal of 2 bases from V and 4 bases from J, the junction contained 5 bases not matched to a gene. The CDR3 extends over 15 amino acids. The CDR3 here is CAWSSSGRWPDTQYF. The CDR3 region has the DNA TGTGCCTGGAGTTCTAGCGGGAGGTGGCCAGATACGCAGTATTTT.